Shown below are 8 T cell receptor beta chains from a single sample sequenced in a study of T cells after posttransplantation cyclophosphamide. The naive gate required viable CD3+CD4+ or CD3+CD8+ cells with CCR7+CD45RA+CD45RO-CD95-CD27+CD28+ phenotype. The repertoire was sequenced with immunoSEQ multiplex PCR; TCRdb's copy has only in-frame clones and lacks some. This table holds some 20,000 clones, under 99% found once. Sequencing input: naive CD4+ T cells sorted from PBMCs. The receptors originated from a man aged 35-49 years in good health, CMV-negative, and a related stem cell transplant donor.

The rearrangement joins TRBV19 to TRBJ2-7, with TRBD1 identical over 9 bases. The CDR3 spans 14 residues. V trimming: 5 bases; J trimming: 6 bases; junction bases outside the gene matches: 8. Germline CDR1 and CDR2: LNHDA and SQIVND (reference sequence). CDR3: CASSARDRVPEQYF. In DNA, the CDR3 is TGTGCCAGTAGTGCCCGGGACAGGGTTCCCGAGCAGTACTTC.

This clone came up once. J is TRBJ1-1 and V is TRBV6-1, with 9 bases aligning to TRBD1. This CDR3 spans 14 amino acids. CDR1 and CDR2 from the germline V gene are MNHNS and SASEGT. V shed 5 bases and J 1 base; nucleotides not matched to a gene: 2. The CDR3 here is CASSLQGANTEAFF. The CDR3 nucleotides read TGTGCCAGCAGTCTACAGGGGGCGAACACTGAAGCTTTCTTT.

This chain uses TRBV20-1 with TRBJ2-7; D is unresolved. V was cut by 3 bases and J by 4 bases, with 4 bases left in between. CDR1 and CDR2 (germline): DFQATT, SNEGSKA (reference sequence). This CDR3 is 10 amino acids long. The CDR3 loop reads CSASPYEQYF. In DNA, the CDR3 is TGCAGTGCTAGCCCATACGAGCAGTACTTC.

The chain carries TRBV30 and TRBJ1-2; D remains unclear. The germline V gene has CDR1 GTSNPN and CDR2 SVGIG (reference sequence). This CDR3 is 12 amino acids long. Trimming cost V 0 bases and J 7 bases, with 9 bases left between them. The CDR3 coding sequence is TGTGCCTGGAGTGTTGGAGGGTCTGGCTACACCTTC. This gives the protein CAWSVGGSGYTF.

The CDR3 sequence: CASSWDSSGTSYEQYF. The CDR3 DNA reads as TGTGCCAGCAGCTGGGACTCTAGCGGGACGTCCTACGAGCAGTACTTC. V usage is TRBV7-2 and J usage is TRBJ2-7; 9 bases agree with TRBD2. The CDR3 contains 16 residues. After removal of 4 bases from V and 1 base from J, the junction contained 8 bases not matched to a gene. Germline CDR1 and CDR2: SGHTA and FQGNSA. The entire variable domain, with the rest obtained from reference TRBV7-2 and TRBJ2-7, is as follows: GAGVSQSPSNKVTEKGKDVELRCDPISGHTALYWYRQSLGQGLEFLIYFQGNSAPDKSGLPSDRFSAERTGGSVSTLTIQRTQQEDSAVYLCASSWDSSGTSYEQYFGPGTRLTVT.

This chain joins TRBV2 and TRBJ2-6; TRBD2 is a possible D gene (6 bases). V lost 8 bases and J 3 bases, leaving 11 bases between the germline ends. The CDR3 contains 14 residues. Germline-derived CDR1 and CDR2 are SNHLY and FYNNEI. DNA of the CDR3: TGTGCCAGCCGTTGGGGAGGTGGGGCCAACGTCCTGACTTTC. This gives the protein CASRWGGGANVLTF.

DNA for the CDR3: TGTGCCAGCAAGGCCCGGGGAGGTGAAAGCAATCAGCCCCAGCATTTT. It codes for CASKARGGESNQPQHF. The chain uses TRBV2 and TRBJ1-5; no firm D call. The CDR3 has 16 residues. In germline, CDR1 is SNHLY, CDR2 FYNNEI. The germline V and J ends were trimmed by 7 bases and 1 base, with 17 bases remaining between them.

In its sample, this clone was seen once. The rearrangement links TRBV19 to TRBJ2-7; TRBD1 might be the D (5 bases). Trimming stripped 1 base from V and 6 bases from J, with 7 bases between. The CDR3 consists of 12 residues. Germline V lookup: CDR1 LNHDA, CDR2 SQIVND (reference sequence). DNA for the CDR3: TGTGCCAGTAGTATAGCGGACACCGAGCAGTACTTC. Translated: CASSIADTEQYF.